Below are 20 T cell receptor beta chains sequenced from a single sample in a study of vaccination effects on CD4 cells after COVID-19. Sequencing used immunoSEQ multiplex PCR; TCRdb keeps in-frame clones, though not all of them. The sample carries 28,000 or so clones, 73% recorded once. These receptors have no known antigen. In the ViraFEST assay, antigen-specific CD4+ clonotypes were identified by expansion after peptide-pool stimulation. Investigators separated out CD4+ T cells once about 10 days of culture had passed. Each participant was administered two doses of either the BNT162b2 or the mRNA-1273 vaccine. Source: CD4+ T cells from PBMCs cultured with HCoV-NL63 spike peptides, taken after COVID-19 vaccination. Every receptor here comes from a human donor who received a COVID-19 vaccine.

The chain uses TRBV9 and TRBJ2-2, with TRBD2 matching over 10 bases. CDR3 length equals 16 residues. With V trimmed by 4 bases and J by 5 bases, 8 bases remained unmatched. Germline CDR1 SGDLS, CDR2 YYNGEE. Here the CDR3 DNA reads TGTGCCAGCAGCATAAGCGGGAGGGGTCCAACCGGGGAGCTGTTTTTT. Protein product: CASSISGRGPTGELFF.

This rearrangement joins TRBV30 to TRBJ1-6; D may be TRBD1 (5 bases). Germline V gives CDR1 GTSNPN, CDR2 SVGIG (reference sequence). CDR3 length equals 12 residues. Trimming removed 4 bases from V and 10 bases from J, with 11 bases in between. The CDR3 sequence is CAWMAGWSPLHF. As DNA, the CDR3 is TGTGCCTGGATGGCAGGGTGGTCACCCCTCCACTTT.

The chain combines TRBV5-1 with TRBJ1-1, with 7 bases identical to TRBD1. Germline trimming cut 2 bases from V and 1 base from J; bases unmatched to any gene: 2. CDR3 length: 14 amino acids. Germline V gene sequence: CDR1 SGHRS, CDR2 YFSETQ. DNA for the CDR3: TGCGCCAGCAGCTTTGGACAGGCGAACACTGAAGCTTTCTTT. Its translation: CASSFGQANTEAFF.

Here the CDR3 reads CASSTRQRSPLHF. In nucleotides, the CDR3 is TGTGCCAGCAGTACTCGACAGAGATCACCCCTCCACTTT. V is TRBV6-5 and J is TRBJ1-6, with D perhaps matching TRBD1 (5 bases). Germline CDR1 and CDR2: MNHEY and SVGAGI. V gave up 5 bases and J gave up 10 bases, with 12 bases separating them. The CDR3 runs to 13 residues.

The chain employs TRBV9 and TRBJ2-7, with 11 bases that match TRBD1. The length of the CDR3 is 15 residues. Germline V gene lookup returns CDR1 SGDLS and CDR2 YYNGEE. The V and J ends lost 3 bases and 4 bases, in that order; junction bases with no gene match: 6. DNA for the CDR3: TGTGCCAGCAGCGGCGGGACAGGGGGACAGTACGAGCAGTACTTC. Its protein is CASSGGTGGQYEQYF.

CDR3 DNA sequence: TGCGCCAGCAGCTTGGTACAGGGAAGGGGCGAGCAGTACTTC. Its translation is CASSLVQGRGEQYF. This chain connects TRBV5-1 to TRBJ2-7, with a possible D match to TRBD1 (6 bases). Germline loops: CDR1 SGHRS, CDR2 YFSETQ. The CDR3 has 14 amino acids. V was cut by 0 bases and J by 6 bases, with 13 bases left in between.

The chain uses TRBV5-1 and TRBJ2-7; 9 bases map to TRBD2. The junction had 7 bases not matched to a gene; V was cut back by 7 bases and J by 2 bases. Per germline, CDR1 SGHRS and CDR2 YFSETQ. CDR3 length: 14 residues. The DNA of the CDR3 is TGCGCCAGCGGAAGCGGGGGGAGAACCTACGAGCAGTACTTC. Translation: CASGSGGRTYEQYF.

The V call is TRBV5-1, the J call TRBJ2-7; unclear D gene. V was cut by 4 bases and J by 1 base, with 12 bases left in between. Germline V gene lookup returns CDR1 SGHRS and CDR2 YFSETQ. The CDR3 sequence is 14 residues long. The CDR3 DNA is TGCGCCAGCAGCATCGTAGGCGGATCCTACGAGCAGTACTTC. Its protein product is CASSIVGGSYEQYF.

CDR3 nucleotide sequence: TGTGCCAGCACTGGGCAGGGCGTTGGGACCGGGGAGCTGTTTTTT. Amino acid sequence: CASTGQGVGTGELFF. This rearrangement joins TRBV2 to TRBJ2-2; D perhaps matches TRBD1 (5 bases). Germline CDR1 SNHLY, CDR2 FYNNEI. The CDR3 is 15 amino acids. Trimming removed 7 bases from V and 5 bases from J, with 17 bases in between.

In its sample, this clone was seen a few times. The J gene is TRBJ1-2, the V gene TRBV19; no definite D call. From germline, CDR1 is LNHDA and CDR2 SQIVND (reference sequence). This CDR3 comprises 13 residues. Trimming shortened V by 3 bases and J by 6 bases, and 11 bases separated the two germline ends. CDR3 in amino acids: CASSIFPIDGYTF. CDR3 bases: TGTGCCAGTAGTATTTTCCCTATAGATGGCTACACCTTC.

V gene TRBV4-1 combines with J gene TRBJ2-1; D remains ambiguous. Trimming shortened V by 5 bases and J by 4 bases, and 18 bases separated the two germline ends. The CDR3 contains 16 residues. The germline V gene encodes CDR1 MGHRA and CDR2 YSYEKL. The CDR3 sequence is CASSKTSWSEYNEQFF. DNA for the CDR3: TGCGCCAGCAGCAAAACCAGTTGGAGTGAATACAATGAGCAGTTCTTC.

This clone appeared a few times. This sequence joins TRBV6-5 and TRBJ1-5, with 8 bases aligning to TRBD1. This CDR3 contains 14 residues. Germline V gene data show CDR1 as MNHEY and CDR2 as SVGAGI. Trimming cost V 7 bases and J 2 bases; bases outside gene matches: 4. The CDR3 sequence is CASTVTGGNQPQHF. As DNA, the CDR3 is TGTGCCAGCACCGTGACAGGGGGCAATCAGCCCCAGCATTTT.

The rearrangement uses TRBV30 and TRBJ1-1, with TRBD1 as a possible D gene (6 bases). Germline V CDR1 and CDR2: GTSNPN, SVGIG (reference sequence). CDR3 length: 12 amino acids. Trimming took off 3 bases at V and 13 bases at J, with 18 bases between the two ends. The CDR3 reads CAWSWVQGDDFF. The CDR3 nucleotides read TGTGCCTGGAGCTGGGTACAGGGCGACGATTTCTTT.

The rearrangement links TRBV29-1 to TRBJ1-5, with TRBD1 as a possible D gene (5 bases). This CDR3 has 14 residues. V was cut by 6 bases and J by 2 bases, with 14 bases left in between. CDR1 is SQVTM and CDR2 is ANQGSEA in the germline V gene. Here the CDR3 DNA reads TGCAGCGTGACCTGGGGGTGGGGCAATCAGCCCCAGCATTTT. It codes for CSVTWGWGNQPQHF.

This clone has a handful of counts. This sequence joins TRBV5-1 and TRBJ2-3; D is uncertain. Trimming cost V 0 bases and J 1 base, with 9 bases left between them. The CDR3 length is 15 residues. The germline CDR1 and CDR2 sequences are SGHRS and YFSETQ. For the CDR3, the DNA is TGCGCCAGCAGCTTGGACGAGCCACGCACAGATACGCAGTATTTT. This encodes CASSLDEPRTDTQYF.

The rearrangement links TRBV6-5 to TRBJ1-4, with D possibly being TRBD1 (6 bases). V was pared by 8 bases and J by 0 bases, with 13 bases between. The CDR3 loop spans 15 amino acids. The V gene's germline CDR1 is MNHEY and CDR2 SVGAGI. CDR3 region: CASGGGTSTNEKLFF. The CDR3 DNA reads TGTGCCAGCGGGGGGGGGACATCAACTAATGAAAAACTGTTTTTT.

V and J are TRBV6-1 and TRBJ2-1; D remains unclear. Trimming left V 2 bases short and J 7 bases short, with 24 bases between. The V gene's germline CDR1 is MNHNS and CDR2 SASEGT. The CDR3 loop spans 18 amino acids. CDR3 in amino acids: CASSESVSSSLSRNEQFF. Written as DNA, the CDR3 is TGTGCCAGCAGTGAAAGTGTGTCCAGTTCGCTGAGTCGGAATGAGCAGTTCTTC.

This clone was detected only a few times. The chain has TRBV11-2 and TRBJ1-5; tentatively, D is TRBD1 (5 bases). The CDR3 extends over 16 amino acids. The V end lost 5 bases, the J end lost 5 bases, and 19 bases lay between the germline ends. CDR1 SGHAT and CDR2 FQNNGV come from the germline V gene. This CDR3 reads CASSEGVKGTDQPQHF. The CDR3 bases are TGTGCCAGCAGCGAGGGTGTTAAAGGGACGGATCAGCCCCAGCATTTT. Full variable domain (rest looked up from reference TRBV11-2 and TRBJ1-5): EAGVAQSPRYKIIEKRQSVAFWCNPISGHATLYWYQQILGQGPKLLIQFQNNGVVDDSQLPKDRFSAERLKGVDSTLKIQPAKLEDSAVYLCASSEGVKGTDQPQHFGDGTRLSIL.

This clone was observed a few times. V and J are TRBV12-3 or TRBV12-4 and TRBJ1-1; D is uncertain. Trimming cost V 3 bases and J 1 base, with 6 bases left between them. This CDR3 contains 13 residues. The DNA for the CDR3 is TGTGCCAGCAGTTTGGGCAAGAACACTGAAGCTTTCTTT. Residues: CASSLGKNTEAFF.

This chain connects TRBV2 to TRBJ1-5; 8 positions agree with TRBD1. Germline V gene lookup returns CDR1 SNHLY and CDR2 FYNNEI. V shed 6 bases and J 5 bases; nucleotides not matched to a gene: 9. CDR3 length: 15 amino acids. For the CDR3, the DNA is TGTGCCAGCAGAGGGGACAGGAGCCAACATCAGCCCCAGCATTTT. As protein: CASRGDRSQHQPQHF.